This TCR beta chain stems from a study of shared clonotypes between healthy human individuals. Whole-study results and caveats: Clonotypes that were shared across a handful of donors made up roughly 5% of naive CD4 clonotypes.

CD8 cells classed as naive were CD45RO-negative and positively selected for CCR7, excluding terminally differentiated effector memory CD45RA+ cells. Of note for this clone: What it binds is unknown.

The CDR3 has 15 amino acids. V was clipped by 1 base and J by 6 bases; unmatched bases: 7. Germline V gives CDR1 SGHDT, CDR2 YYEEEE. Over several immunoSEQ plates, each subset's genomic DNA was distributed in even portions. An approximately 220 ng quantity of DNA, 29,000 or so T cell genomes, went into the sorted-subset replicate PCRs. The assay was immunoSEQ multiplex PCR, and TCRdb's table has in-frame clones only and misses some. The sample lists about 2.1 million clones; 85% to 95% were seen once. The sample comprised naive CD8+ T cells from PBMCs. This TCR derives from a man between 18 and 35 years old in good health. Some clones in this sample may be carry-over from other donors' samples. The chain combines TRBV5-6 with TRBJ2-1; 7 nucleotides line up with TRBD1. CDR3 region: CASSLLTGVGNEQFF. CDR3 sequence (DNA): TGTGCCAGCAGCTTGCTAACAGGGGTGGGCAATGAGCAGTTCTTC.